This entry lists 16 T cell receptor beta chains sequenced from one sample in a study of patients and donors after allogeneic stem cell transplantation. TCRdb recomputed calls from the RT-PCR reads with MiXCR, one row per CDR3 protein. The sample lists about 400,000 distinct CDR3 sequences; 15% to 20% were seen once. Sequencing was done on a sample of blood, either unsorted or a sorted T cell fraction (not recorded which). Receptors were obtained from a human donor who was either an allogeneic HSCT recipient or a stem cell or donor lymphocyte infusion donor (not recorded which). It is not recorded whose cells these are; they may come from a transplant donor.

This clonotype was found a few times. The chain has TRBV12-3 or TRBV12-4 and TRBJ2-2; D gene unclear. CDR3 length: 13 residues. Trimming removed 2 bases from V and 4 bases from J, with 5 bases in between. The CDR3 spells CASSLRTTGELFF. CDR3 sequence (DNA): TGTGCCAGCAGTTTAAGGACCACCGGGGAGCTGTTTTTT.

Here the CDR3 reads CASTPSSGPYNSPLHF. Written as DNA, the CDR3 is TGTGCCAGCACCCCCTCCTCAGGCCCCTATAATTCACCCCTCCACTTT. The chain recombines TRBV12-3 or TRBV12-4 with TRBJ1-6; D unclear. The CDR3 sequence is 16 residues long. Trimming pared 7 bases from V and 2 bases from J, leaving 15 bases between.

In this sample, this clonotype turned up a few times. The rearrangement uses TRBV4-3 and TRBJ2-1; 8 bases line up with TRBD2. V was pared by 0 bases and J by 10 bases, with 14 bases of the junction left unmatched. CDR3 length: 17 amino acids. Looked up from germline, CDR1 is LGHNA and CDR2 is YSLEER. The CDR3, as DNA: TGCGCCAGCAGCCAAGATAGTCTTAGCGGGGCACGCCAGGAGCAGTTCTTC. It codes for CASSQDSLSGARQEQFF.

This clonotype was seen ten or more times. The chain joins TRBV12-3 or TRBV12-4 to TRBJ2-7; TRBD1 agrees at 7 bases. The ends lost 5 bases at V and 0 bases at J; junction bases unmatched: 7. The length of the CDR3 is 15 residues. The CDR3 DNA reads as TGTGCCAGCAGTCTCGGGACAGTGAGCTCCTACGAGCAGTACTTC. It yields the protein CASSLGTVSSYEQYF.

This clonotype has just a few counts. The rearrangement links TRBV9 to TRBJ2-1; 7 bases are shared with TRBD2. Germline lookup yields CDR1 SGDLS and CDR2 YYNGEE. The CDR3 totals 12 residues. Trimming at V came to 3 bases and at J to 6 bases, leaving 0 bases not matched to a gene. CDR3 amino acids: CASSGTSNEQFF. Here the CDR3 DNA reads TGTGCCAGCAGCGGGACTAGCAATGAGCAGTTCTTC. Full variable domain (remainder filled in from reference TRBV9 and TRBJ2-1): DSGVTQTPKHLITATGQRVTLRCSPRSGDLSVYWYQQSLDQGLQFLIQYYNGEERAKGNILERFSAQQFPDLHSELNLSSLELGDSALYFCASSGTSNEQFFGPGTRLTVL.

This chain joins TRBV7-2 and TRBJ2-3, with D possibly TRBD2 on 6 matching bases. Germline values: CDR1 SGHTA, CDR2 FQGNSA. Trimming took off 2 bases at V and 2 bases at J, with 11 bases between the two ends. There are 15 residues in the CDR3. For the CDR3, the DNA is TGTGCCAGCAGCTTACGAGAGGGACTCACAGATACGCAGTATTTT. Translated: CASSLREGLTDTQYF. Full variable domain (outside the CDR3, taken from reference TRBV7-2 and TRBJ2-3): GAGVSQSPSNKVTEKGKDVELRCDPISGHTALYWYRQSLGQGLEFLIYFQGNSAPDKSGLPSDRFSAERTGGSVSTLTIQRTQQEDSAVYLCASSLREGLTDTQYFGPGTRLTVL.

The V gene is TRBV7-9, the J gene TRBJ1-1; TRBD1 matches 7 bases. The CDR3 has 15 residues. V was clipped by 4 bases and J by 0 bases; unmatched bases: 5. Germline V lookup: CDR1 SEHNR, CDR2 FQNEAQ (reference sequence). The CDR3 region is CASSWGQRMNTEAFF. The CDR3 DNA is TGTGCCAGCAGCTGGGGACAGAGAATGAACACTGAAGCTTTCTTT.

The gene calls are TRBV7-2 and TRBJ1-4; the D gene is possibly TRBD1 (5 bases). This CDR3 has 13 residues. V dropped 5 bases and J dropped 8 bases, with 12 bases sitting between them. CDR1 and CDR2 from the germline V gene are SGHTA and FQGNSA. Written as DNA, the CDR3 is TGTGCCAGCAGCGATCAGGGTCGCGAAAAACTGTTTTTT. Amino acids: CASSDQGREKLFF.

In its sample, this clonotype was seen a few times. The CDR3 coding sequence is TGTGCCAGCAGCTCGTTGGGGTCCCTCCACTTT. Amino acid sequence: CASSSLGSLHF. This chain connects TRBV7-9 to TRBJ1-6; unclear D gene. The CDR3 spans 11 residues. Germline V gene sequence: CDR1 SEHNR, CDR2 FQNEAQ (reference sequence). With 4 bases removed from V and 14 bases from J, the gap between germline ends came to 9 bases.

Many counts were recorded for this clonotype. CDR3 loop: CSVEWPSGAYEQYF. CDR3 coding DNA: TGCAGCGTTGAATGGCCTAGCGGTGCCTACGAGCAGTACTTC. The V and J genes are TRBV29-1 and TRBJ2-7, with TRBD2 identical over 7 bases. Germline lookup yields CDR1 SQVTM and CDR2 ANQGSEA. The CDR3 is 14 residues long. The trim removed 2 bases at V and 2 bases at J, leaving 6 bases unmatched.

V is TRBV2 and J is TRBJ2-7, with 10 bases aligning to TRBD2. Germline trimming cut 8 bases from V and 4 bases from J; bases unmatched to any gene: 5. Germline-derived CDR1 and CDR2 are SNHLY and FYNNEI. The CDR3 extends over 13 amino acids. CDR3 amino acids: CASCWTSGYEQYF. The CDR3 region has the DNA TGTGCCAGCTGCTGGACTAGCGGATACGAGCAGTACTTC.

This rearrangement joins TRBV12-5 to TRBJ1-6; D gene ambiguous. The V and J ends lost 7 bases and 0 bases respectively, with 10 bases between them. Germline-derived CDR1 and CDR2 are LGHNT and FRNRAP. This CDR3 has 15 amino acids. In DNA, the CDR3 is TGTGCTAGTGCCGGGAACGGCTCCTATAATTCACCCCTCCACTTT. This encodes CASAGNGSYNSPLHF.

The DNA for the CDR3 is TGTGCCAGCAGCCCAGAGAGCTCCTATAATTCACCCCTCCACTTT. Translation: CASSPESSYNSPLHF. The chain employs TRBV7-9 and TRBJ1-6; no definite D call. This CDR3 contains 15 residues. In germline, CDR1 is SEHNR, CDR2 FQNEAQ (reference sequence). The V and J ends lost 5 bases and 0 bases respectively, with 8 bases between them.

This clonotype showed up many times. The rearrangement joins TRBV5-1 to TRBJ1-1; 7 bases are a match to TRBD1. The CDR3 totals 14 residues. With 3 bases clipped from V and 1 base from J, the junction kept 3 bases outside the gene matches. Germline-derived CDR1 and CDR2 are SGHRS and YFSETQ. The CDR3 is CASSWTGANTEAFF. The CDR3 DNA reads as TGCGCCAGCAGCTGGACAGGTGCGAACACTGAAGCTTTCTTT.

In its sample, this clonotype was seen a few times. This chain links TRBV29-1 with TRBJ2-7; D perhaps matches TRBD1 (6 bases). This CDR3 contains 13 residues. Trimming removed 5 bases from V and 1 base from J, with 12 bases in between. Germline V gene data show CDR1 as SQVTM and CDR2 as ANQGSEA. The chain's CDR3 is CSVLDRLSYEQYF. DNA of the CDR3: TGCAGCGTTCTTGACAGGCTTTCCTACGAGCAGTACTTC.

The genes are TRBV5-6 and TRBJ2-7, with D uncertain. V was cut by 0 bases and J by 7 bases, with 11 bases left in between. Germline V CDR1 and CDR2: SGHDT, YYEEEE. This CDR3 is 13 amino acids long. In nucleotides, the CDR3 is TGTGCCAGCAGCTTGGGGTCCGGGTTGGAGCAGTACTTC. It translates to CASSLGSGLEQYF.